The rows below give T cell receptor beta chains drawn from one sample of a study of blood T cells in healthy people across ages. TCRdb fed the 5' RACE reads into MiXCR, producing one record per CDR3 protein. The data contain about 840,000 distinct CDR3 sequences, 25% to 30% of them singletons. The data were also submitted as part of a second study, on T cells of mothers and their children.

The sequenced material came from blood. The receptors come from a woman aged 40 to 50 in good health. Each CDR3 is given with its conserved first and last residue. A D gene is named only where the DNA matches it firmly. Rows may omit the clone size; those that give it use once, few, many or a size class.

clone_size j_call cdr3_length v_call d_call cdr3_aa cdr3_nt
many TRBJ2-3 15 TRBV12-3/TRBV12-4 TRBD2 CASSLAVTSTDTQYF TGCGCCAGCAGCCTAGCGGTTACTAGCACAGATACGCAGTATTTT
few TRBJ2-3 14 TRBV6-5 NA CASSYGWGTDTQYF TGTGCCAGCAGTTATGGCTGGGGTACAGATACGCAGTATTTT
NA TRBJ2-4 17 TRBV4-3 NA CASSQDNPLRAKNIQYF TGCGCCAGCAGCCAAGATAACCCCCTGAGAGCCAAAAACATTCAGTACTTC
few TRBJ2-3 15 TRBV20-1 TRBD2 CRATRGGYPGDTQYF TGCAGGGCTACACGGGGGGGCTACCCAGGCGATACGCAGTATTTT
once TRBJ1-1 16 TRBV18 NA CASSPLAAGSRAEAFF TGCGCCAGCTCACCACTAGCCGCAGGGAGTAGGGCTGAAGCTTTCTTT
NA TRBJ2-2 18 TRBV27 NA CASSFVGRLTTNTGELFF TGTGCCAGCAGTTTTGTAGGCAGATTAACAACGAACACCGGGGAGCTGTTTTTT
few TRBJ2-3 16 TRBV18 TRBD1 CASSHRTGSSTDTQYF TGTGCCAGCTCACATCGGACAGGATCTAGCACAGATACGCAGTATTTT
NA TRBJ2-5 15 TRBV7-2 TRBD2 CASSLISGAVETQYF TGTGCCAGCAGCTTAATCAGCGGGGCGGTTGAGACCCAGTACTTC
few TRBJ1-1 15 TRBV14 NA CASRPGTDMNTEAFF TGTGCCAGCAGGCCCGGGACGGATATGAACACTGAAGCTTTCTTT
NA TRBJ2-5 14 TRBV29-1 TRBD2 CSQRLAGGSNEQYF TGCAGTCAAAGACTAGCGGGGGGTTCCAATGAGCAGTACTTC
few TRBJ2-7 14 TRBV28 TRBD1 CASNLQGAKYEQYF TGTGCCAGCAATTTACAGGGGGCTAAGTACGAGCAGTACTTC
few TRBJ1-4 15 TRBV4-3 NA CASGRSGTANEKLFF TGCGCCAGCGGCAGGAGCGGGACGGCGAATGAAAAACTGTTTTTT
many TRBJ2-7 14 TRBV7-9 NA CASSPSLPSYEQYF TGTGCCAGCAGCCCCAGCCTTCCCTCCTACGAGCAGTACTTC
NA TRBJ1-3 15 TRBV7-2 NA CASSPDSQAGNTIYF TGTGCCAGCAGCCCGGACAGCCAAGCTGGAAACACCATATATTTT
NA TRBJ1-2 15 TRBV5-1 NA CASSLKSQDNYGYTF TGCGCCAGCAGCTTGAAGAGCCAGGATAACTATGGCTACACCTTC
NA TRBJ2-3 15 TRBV24-1 NA CATSDFSRPTDTQYF TGTGCCACCAGTGATTTCTCACGGCCCACAGATACGCAGTATTTT
NA TRBJ2-6 18 TRBV28 TRBD2 CATTSYGRGLSGANVLTF TGTGCCACCACCTCCTATGGGAGGGGACTATCTGGGGCCAACGTCCTGACTTTC
few TRBJ2-7 15 TRBV20-1 TRBD2 CSAPGLAGGIGEQYF TGCAGTGCTCCGGGACTAGCGGGGGGGATCGGCGAGCAGTACTTC
NA TRBJ1-6 16 TRBV2 TRBD1 CASSETPDRVVKPLHF TGTGCCAGCAGTGAAACCCCCGACAGGGTCGTCAAACCCCTCCACTTT
NA TRBJ2-3 17 TRBV5-1 NA CASSPRGQLTSTDTQYF TGCGCCAGCAGCCCGAGAGGACAGTTAACTAGCACAGATACGCAGTATTTT
NA TRBJ1-2 12 TRBV28 NA CASTRRNYGYTF TGTGCCAGCACTCGGAGAAACTATGGCTACACCTTC
few TRBJ2-7 16 TRBV28 NA CASNGIGTGSSYEQYF TGTGCCAGCAACGGGATCGGTACAGGGAGCTCCTACGAGCAGTACTTC